Each of the 29 T cell receptor beta chains below was sequenced from the same sample in a study of cytomegalovirus exposure and HLA in healthy donors. In the PCR, 60 Vbeta and 13 Jbeta primers were used. The assay was immunoSEQ multiplex PCR, and TCRdb's table has in-frame clones only and misses some. Of 70,000 to 95,000 clones listed, about 80% are singletons. Sequencing was done on a sample of PBMCs. These receptor sequences come from a man aged 25-40 years in good health and CMV-seropositive.

The V gene is TRBV6-1, the J gene TRBJ2-1, with 10 bases identical to TRBD2. The CDR3 totals 16 residues. Losses at the gene ends were 2 bases for V and 10 bases for J; bases not matched to a gene: 11. Germline-derived CDR1 and CDR2 are MNHNS and SASEGT. The CDR3 reads CASSEKREGPRLEQFF. The CDR3 bases are TGTGCCAGCAGTGAAAAGCGGGAGGGCCCTCGGTTGGAGCAGTTCTTC.

This clone was counted a few times. The chain employs TRBV30 and TRBJ1-1; TRBD1 agrees at 9 bases. The CDR3 is 14 amino acids. V lost 2 bases to trimming and J lost 5 bases; unmatched junction nucleotides: 6. In germline, CDR1 is GTSNPN, CDR2 SVGIG (reference sequence). The CDR3 spells CAWSPGTGRTEAFF. The CDR3 nucleotides read TGTGCCTGGAGTCCCGGGACAGGGAGGACTGAAGCTTTCTTT.

The gene calls are TRBV19 and TRBJ1-5; 7 nucleotides match TRBD1. Per the germline V gene, CDR1 is LNHDA and CDR2 is SQIVND (reference sequence). There are 15 residues in the CDR3. With 7 bases clipped from V and 6 bases from J, the junction kept 12 bases outside the gene matches. The CDR3 nucleotides are TGTGCCAGTACCCTCCAGGACAGGTCGGCTCAGCCCCAGCATTTT. It is translated as CASTLQDRSAQPQHF.

The V gene is TRBV6-1, the J gene TRBJ1-5, with 9 bases fitting TRBD1. V lost 5 bases, J lost 4 bases, and 6 bases stayed unmatched. CDR1 and CDR2 from the germline V gene are MNHNS and SASEGT. The CDR3 is made up of 15 amino acids. CDR3 amino acids: CASSLGTGLNQPQHF. The CDR3 coding sequence is TGTGCCAGCAGTCTCGGGACAGGGCTGAATCAGCCCCAGCATTTT.

This clone was found once. The V call is TRBV18, the J call TRBJ2-7; 7 bases agree with TRBD2. Germline V lookup: CDR1 KGHSH, CDR2 LQKENI. The CDR3 has 14 residues. The V gene end was trimmed by 6 bases and the J gene end by 2 bases; junction bases not matched to a gene: 7. CDR3 sequence (DNA): TGTGCCAGCTCGCGCCGGGAGGCCACCTACGAGCAGTACTTC. Protein sequence: CASSRREATYEQYF.

The chain recombines TRBV7-3 with TRBJ2-3, with D possibly being TRBD2 (5 bases). This CDR3 spans 13 amino acids. Germline V gene sequence: CDR1 SGHTA, CDR2 FQGTGA. Trimming shortened V by 5 bases and J by 4 bases, and 10 bases separated the two germline ends. CDR3 protein: CASSPASSDTQYF. In DNA, the CDR3 is TGTGCCAGCAGCCCCGCTAGCTCAGATACGCAGTATTTT.

The chain couples TRBV18 to TRBJ1-2; D ambiguous. There are 15 residues in the CDR3. V lost 2 bases, J lost 3 bases, and 13 bases lay in between. Per the germline V gene, CDR1 is KGHSH and CDR2 is LQKENI. This chain's CDR3 is CASSPFPGNYYGYTF. The CDR3 DNA sequence: TGTGCCAGCTCACCATTTCCCGGGAACTACTATGGCTACACCTTC.

This clone was counted a few times. The chain uses TRBV5-1 and TRBJ1-1; no definite D call. The CDR3 is 15 amino acids. From germline, CDR1 is SGHRS and CDR2 YFSETQ. Trimming shortened V by 0 bases and J by 4 bases, and 13 bases separated the two germline ends. Written as DNA, the CDR3 is TGCGCCAGCAGCTTGGGACTATCGGGAGCCACTGAAGCTTTCTTT. Its protein product is CASSLGLSGATEAFF.

This clone appeared a single time. This chain uses TRBV5-1 with TRBJ1-4; D is uncertain. From germline, CDR1 is SGHRS and CDR2 YFSETQ. This CDR3 comprises 15 residues. Trimming pared 4 bases from V and 2 bases from J, leaving 12 bases between. The CDR3 here is CASSDNLSTNEKLFF. CDR3 DNA sequence: TGCGCCAGCAGCGACAATTTGAGCACTAATGAAAAACTGTTTTTT.

A single count supports this clone. The chain is built from TRBV4-1 and TRBJ1-1, with 8 bases lining up with TRBD1. V was pared by 3 bases and J by 2 bases, with 5 bases of the junction left unmatched. The CDR3 consists of 15 residues. In germline, CDR1 is MGHRA, CDR2 YSYEKL. The CDR3 sequence: CASSHPDRENTEAFF. The CDR3 DNA is TGCGCCAGCAGCCATCCGGACAGGGAAAACACTGAAGCTTTCTTT.

The chain has TRBV4-1 and TRBJ2-1; 9 bases match TRBD2. Trimming at V came to 5 bases and at J to 5 bases, leaving 1 base not matched to a gene. The length of the CDR3 is 13 residues. Germline CDR1 MGHRA, CDR2 YSYEKL. In DNA form, the CDR3 reads TGCGCCAGCAGCGTAGCGGGGGACAATGAGCAGTTCTTC. Translation gives CASSVAGDNEQFF.

The rearrangement uses TRBV2 and TRBJ1-1; TRBD1 might be the D (6 bases). The CDR3 sequence is 14 residues long. The germline V and J ends were trimmed by 3 bases and 8 bases, with 16 bases remaining between them. Germline-derived CDR1 and CDR2 are SNHLY and FYNNEI. The CDR3 sequence: CASSDSDTGQEAFF. The CDR3 DNA reads as TGTGCCAGCAGTGACTCCGACACAGGACAGGAAGCTTTCTTT.

The chain carries TRBV6-1 and TRBJ2-5; 9 bases are a match to TRBD2. Germline values: CDR1 MNHNS, CDR2 SASEGT. With V trimmed by 3 bases and J by 2 bases, 10 bases remained unmatched. This CDR3 is 17 amino acids long. CDR3 in DNA: TGTGCCAGCAGTGAGCGCAGAGCGGGGGGCTTTCAAGAGACCCAGTACTTC. It is translated as CASSERRAGGFQETQYF.

The chain combines TRBV29-1 with TRBJ2-7, with 11 nucleotides matching TRBD2. The CDR3 consists of 17 residues. Germline lookup yields CDR1 SQVTM and CDR2 ANQGSEA. With 2 bases clipped from V and 1 base from J, the junction kept 10 bases outside the gene matches. CDR3 coding DNA: TGCAGCGTTGAATCCGGGACTAGCGGATTTAGTTCCTACGAGCAGTACTTC. Translating it yields CSVESGTSGFSSYEQYF.

This clone was counted once. The CDR3 nucleotides are TGTGCCACCAGCAGAGCAGTACCCACTGAAGCTTTCTTT. It is translated as CATSRAVPTEAFF. The rearrangement joins TRBV15 to TRBJ1-1, with D unclear. Germline CDR1 is LNHNV and CDR2 is YYDKDF (reference sequence). V was clipped by 1 base and J by 4 bases, with 7 bases between them. The CDR3 has 13 residues.

This clone was seen once. This chain uses TRBV28 with TRBJ1-2; 7 nucleotides match TRBD1. Unmatched junction bases numbered 2, after V lost 4 bases and J lost 6 bases. There are 12 residues in the CDR3. Germline V lookup: CDR1 MDHEN, CDR2 SYDVKM. The CDR3 DNA reads TGTGCCAGCAGTTCGAGGGGGCATGGCTACACCTTC. It encodes CASSSRGHGYTF.

This chain connects TRBV13 to TRBJ2-2; D possibly corresponds to TRBD2 (6 bases). This CDR3 contains 16 residues. V lost 2 bases and J lost 0, with 10 bases in between. Germline assignment: CDR1 PRHDT and CDR2 FYEKMQ (reference sequence). In nucleotides, the CDR3 is TGTGCCAGCAGCTTACGGGACTTAACGAACACCGGGGAGCTGTTTTTT. It codes for CASSLRDLTNTGELFF.

Worth noting for this clone: The same CDR3 arises from other DNA sequences in this sample as well. The chain combines TRBV5-4 with TRBJ2-5; D is unclear. V was pared by 1 base and J by 3 bases, with 4 bases between. The CDR3 spans 12 residues. Germline V gene lookup returns CDR1 SGHNT and CDR2 YYREEE (reference sequence). The CDR3 DNA reads as TGTGCCAGCAGCTTGATCAAAGAGACCCAGTACTTC. Encoded protein: CASSLIKETQYF. The variable domain in full, completed from reference TRBV5-4 and TRBJ2-5, reads ETGVTQSPTHLIKTRGQQVTLRCSSQSGHNTVSWYQQALGQGPQFIFQYYREEENGRGNFPPRFSGLQFPNYSSELNVNALELDDSALYLCASSLIKETQYFGPGTRLLVL.

This chain joins TRBV28 and TRBJ2-1; 9 bases match TRBD2. The germline V gene has CDR1 MDHEN and CDR2 SYDVKM. The CDR3 is 15 amino acids. The junction had 3 bases not matched to a gene; V was cut back by 5 bases and J by 1 base. The CDR3 spells CASSTSGPSYNEQFF. The CDR3 DNA is TGTGCCAGCAGTACTAGCGGGCCTTCCTACAATGAGCAGTTCTTC.

This clone appeared a few times. The V gene is TRBV6-1, the J gene TRBJ2-7; 7 bases map to TRBD2. The CDR3 extends over 15 amino acids. CDR1 is MNHNS and CDR2 is SASEGT in the germline V gene. The V segment lost 2 bases and the J segment 3 bases; nucleotides outside the gene matches: 7. CDR3 DNA sequence: TGTGCCAGCAGTGAAAGGTGGGAGGGCGTCTACGAGCAGTACTTC. It translates to CASSERWEGVYEQYF.

This clone was recorded a few times. This chain links TRBV6-1 with TRBJ1-2; TRBD1 matches 10 bases. The CDR3 length is 15 residues. Per germline, CDR1 MNHNS and CDR2 SASEGT. J gave up 7 bases and V 5 bases, and 10 bases lay outside the gene matches. The CDR3 loop reads CASSPLPGQGTGYTF. The CDR3, as DNA: TGTGCCAGCAGTCCACTGCCGGGACAGGGGACTGGCTACACCTTC.

The sample holds a few counts of this clone. The V gene is TRBV14, the J gene TRBJ1-1, with a weak D call TRBD1 (6 bases). The CDR3 spans 16 residues. Germline V gene lookup returns CDR1 SGHDN and CDR2 FVKESK. The V end lost 5 bases, the J end lost 3 bases, and 19 bases lay between the germline ends. CDR3 in DNA: TGTGCCAGCAGCTCAATACTGGGGGCTGGGGACACTGAAGCTTTCTTT. Translated, it gives CASSSILGAGDTEAFF.

This clone appeared a single time. DNA of the CDR3: TGTGCCAGCGCAATAGCTAACTATGGCTACACCTTC. Protein sequence: CASAIANYGYTF. The chain combines TRBV27 with TRBJ1-2; D remains unclear. The CDR3 loop spans 12 amino acids. The germline V gene encodes CDR1 MNHEY and CDR2 SMNVEV (reference sequence). V lost 8 bases and J 0 bases, leaving 7 bases between the germline ends.

CDR3 protein: CASSTTDYFRYF. The CDR3 coding sequence is TGTGCCAGCAGCACCACGGACTACTTTCGGTACTTC. The J gene is TRBJ2-7, the V gene TRBV6-1, with TRBD2 as a possible D gene (6 bases). The V gene lost 6 bases and the J gene lost 12 bases, with 18 bases spanning the gap. The CDR3 is 12 amino acids. Looked up from germline, CDR1 is MNHNS and CDR2 is SASEGT.

The rearrangement joins TRBV18 to TRBJ1-2; 8 bases map to TRBD1. V lost 4 bases, J lost 3 bases, and 4 bases stayed unmatched. CDR1 and CDR2 from the germline V gene are KGHSH and LQKENI. There are 14 residues in the CDR3. This CDR3 reads CASSRQGAHYGYTF. DNA for the CDR3: TGTGCCAGCTCACGGCAGGGGGCTCACTATGGCTACACCTTC.

A few counts support this clone. The chain combines TRBV5-4 with TRBJ2-5, with D perhaps TRBD2 (6 bases). Trimming took 4 bases from V and 1 from J, leaving 14 bases between them. This CDR3 spans 15 amino acids. Germline lookup yields CDR1 SGHNT and CDR2 YYREEE (reference sequence). The CDR3 nucleotides read TGTGCCAGCAGCGTTAGCGGAGGTGGCCAAGAGACCCAGTACTTC. This sequence encodes CASSVSGGGQETQYF.

In this sample, this clone turned up once. The chain joins TRBV15 to TRBJ1-5, with D hard to call. Trimming took 1 base from V and 2 from J, leaving 6 bases between them. The CDR3 spans 14 residues. Germline V gene data show CDR1 as LNHNV and CDR2 as YYDKDF (reference sequence). The CDR3 loop is CATSRVRGNQPQHF. For the CDR3, the DNA is TGTGCCACCAGCAGAGTACGGGGCAATCAGCCCCAGCATTTT.

V is TRBV7-9 and J is TRBJ1-6; D gene unclear. Looked up from germline, CDR1 is SEHNR and CDR2 is FQNEAQ (reference sequence). V dropped 1 base and J dropped 11 bases, with 12 bases sitting between them. The CDR3 is 14 residues long. The CDR3 here is CASSLVTGTAPLHF. The CDR3 DNA sequence: TGTGCCAGCAGCTTAGTTACGGGTACGGCACCCCTCCACTTT. The full variable domain, its missing parts supplied by reference TRBV7-9 and TRBJ1-6, is DTGVSQNPRHKITKRGQNVTFRCDPISEHNRLYWYRQTLGQGPEFLTYFQNEAQLEKSRLLSDRFSAERPKGSFSTLEIQRTEQGDSAMYLCASSLVTGTAPLHFGNGTRLTVT.

This rearrangement joins TRBV6-1 to TRBJ1-1, with a possible D match to TRBD1 (5 bases). Germline lookup yields CDR1 MNHNS and CDR2 SASEGT. Trimming took 7 bases from V and 1 from J, leaving 10 bases between them. The CDR3 extends over 13 amino acids. In nucleotides, the CDR3 is TGTGCCAGCAAGAGGGGAGGGAACACTGAAGCTTTCTTT. Its translation is CASKRGGNTEAFF.